These 18 T cell receptor beta chains were sequenced from one sample in a study of a mutant IDH1 vaccine in newly diagnosed glioma. TCRdb's table, derived via immunoSEQ multiplex PCR, lists solely in-frame clones and lacks some. The sample records over 45,000 clones, almost 95% being singletons. Antigens of these TCRs are unknown. As for time point: week 35, safety follow-up. A single vaccine dose contained 300 ug of mutant IDH1 20-mer peptide, and topical imiquimod was used with it. This sample comprised PBMCs, obtained from a glioma patient whose treatment included an IDH1 peptide vaccine. These receptor sequences come from a man between 45 and 60 years old with glioma.

The chain couples TRBV27 to TRBJ1-1, with D perhaps TRBD1 (6 bases). This CDR3 has 16 amino acids. Trimming removed 6 bases at V and 0 bases at J, with 17 bases between. Germline V gives CDR1 MNHEY, CDR2 SMNVEV (reference sequence). DNA for the CDR3: TGTGCCAGCAGCCATCACCGACAGGCCATGAACACTGAAGCTTTCTTT. This sequence encodes CASSHHRQAMNTEAFF.

This rearrangement joins TRBV7-9 to TRBJ2-1; the match to TRBD2 covers 11 bases. Germline trimming cut 5 bases from V and 9 bases from J; bases unmatched to any gene: 9. Germline loops: CDR1 SEHNR, CDR2 FQNEAQ (reference sequence). The CDR3 is made up of 15 amino acids. The CDR3 DNA reads as TGTGCCAGCAGCCCTCTTAGCGGGAGGGCGGGTGAGCAGTTCTTC. It is translated as CASSPLSGRAGEQFF.

This rearrangement joins TRBV4-3 to TRBJ1-1; D ambiguous. The V and J ends lost 0 bases and 5 bases respectively, with 7 bases between them. Germline V lookup: CDR1 LGHNA, CDR2 YSLEER. The CDR3 is 13 residues long. CDR3 residues: CASSQDIKTEAFF. The CDR3 bases are TGCGCCAGCAGCCAAGATATAAAGACTGAAGCTTTCTTT.

The DNA of the CDR3 is TGTGCCATCAGGCCTACGGACGACCGGGTCGTCGATACGCAGTATTTT. Residues: CAIRPTDDRVVDTQYF. V gene TRBV10-3 combines with J gene TRBJ2-3; D not resolved. CDR3 size: 16 residues. Trimming stripped 6 bases from V and 6 bases from J, with 22 bases between. CDR1 and CDR2 from the germline V gene are ENHRY and SYGVKD.

Written as DNA, the CDR3 is TGTGCCAGCAGTTTACCTAGCAATCAGCCCCAGCATTTT. It is translated as CASSLPSNQPQHF. This chain connects TRBV28 to TRBJ1-5; no definite D call. The CDR3 length is 13 residues. Deletions cut 2 bases from V and 0 bases from J, with 2 bases between. Germline V gene sequence: CDR1 MDHEN, CDR2 SYDVKM.

The chain joins TRBV7-9 to TRBJ1-1, with D hard to call. The CDR3 runs to 18 residues. With 5 bases removed from V and 0 bases from J, the gap between germline ends came to 22 bases. Germline V gene data show CDR1 as SEHNR and CDR2 as FQNEAQ (reference sequence). CDR3 loop: CASSMARLPFILNTEAFF. The CDR3 nucleotides are TGTGCCAGCAGCATGGCTAGGCTCCCGTTCATCTTGAACACTGAAGCTTTCTTT.

This chain connects TRBV28 to TRBJ2-7; the D is unclear. The CDR3 runs 13 residues. V was shortened by 3 bases and J by 2 bases, with 8 bases between the two germline ends. Germline V gene data show CDR1 as MDHEN and CDR2 as SYDVKM. This chain's CDR3 is CASSFSATYEQYF. Here the CDR3 DNA reads TGTGCCAGCAGTTTTTCGGCCACCTACGAGCAGTACTTC.

This CDR3 is CASSQVLGRGNQPQHF. The CDR3 nucleotides read TGTGCCAGCAGCCAAGTATTGGGGAGGGGGAATCAGCCCCAGCATTTT. The rearrangement links TRBV4-2 to TRBJ1-5; weak D call: TRBD1 (6 bases). The CDR3 is 16 residues long. The V end was cut by 1 base, the J end by 4 bases, with 14 bases between. Germline CDR1 is LGHNA and CDR2 is YNFKEQ.

The gene calls are TRBV5-4 and TRBJ2-1, with 7 bases aligning to TRBD1. J gave up 8 bases and V 4 bases, and 6 bases lay outside the gene matches. CDR3 length: 13 amino acids. Germline CDR1 and CDR2: SGHNT and YYREEE (reference sequence). The CDR3 sequence is CASSPGTVDEQFF. The DNA of the CDR3 is TGTGCCAGCAGCCCAGGGACAGTGGATGAGCAGTTCTTC.

This clone was found a few times. This chain joins TRBV4-2 and TRBJ1-6, with 7 bases identical to TRBD1. V shed 4 bases, J shed 8 bases, and the junction held 8 bases outside the gene matches. Germline V gene data show CDR1 as LGHNA and CDR2 as YNFKEQ. CDR3 length equals 15 residues. The CDR3 sequence: CASSPGGRGDSPLHF. The CDR3 DNA sequence: TGTGCCAGCAGCCCGGGCGGCAGGGGGGATTCACCCCTCCACTTT.

This clone showed up just once. V usage is TRBV28 and J usage is TRBJ2-4; no clear D. V was clipped by 1 base and J by 2 bases, with 6 bases between them. Germline V gene data show CDR1 as MDHEN and CDR2 as SYDVKM. The CDR3 is 14 amino acids. CDR3 residues: CASSLLSTKNIQYF. CDR3 DNA: TGTGCCAGCAGTTTATTAAGTACCAAAAACATTCAGTACTTC.

The rearrangement links TRBV6-6 to TRBJ2-7; tentatively, D is TRBD1 (5 bases). CDR1 and CDR2 (germline): MNHNY, SVGAGI (reference sequence). V lost 2 bases and J 3 bases, leaving 8 bases between the germline ends. The length of the CDR3 is 13 residues. DNA for the CDR3: TGTGCCAGCAGTTACGGGGCAGGCTACGAGCAGTACTTC. Its translation: CASSYGAGYEQYF.

The chain combines TRBV29-1 with TRBJ2-1, with unresolved D. The CDR3 sequence is 15 residues long. Trimming removed 7 bases from V and 0 bases from J, with 16 bases in between. The germline CDR1 and CDR2 sequences are SQVTM and ANQGSEA. CDR3 residues: CSAPGSLSSYNEQFF. In nucleotides, the CDR3 is TGCAGCGCCCCGGGTAGCCTGAGCTCCTACAATGAGCAGTTCTTC.

The chain uses TRBV7-9 and TRBJ1-1; D gene uncertain. CDR1 SEHNR and CDR2 FQNEAQ come from the germline V gene (reference sequence). Between the trimmed V and J ends, which lost 5 bases and 3 bases, there was a span of 7 bases. This CDR3 has 12 amino acids. The CDR3 bases are TGTGCCAGCAGCCTGAGGGACACTGAAGCTTTCTTT. Protein product: CASSLRDTEAFF.

This clone occurred a few times. The rearrangement uses TRBV29-1 and TRBJ1-2, with a weak D call TRBD1 (5 bases). The V end was cut by 1 base, the J end by 6 bases, with 12 bases between. Germline V gene data show CDR1 as SQVTM and CDR2 as ANQGSEA. This CDR3 is 13 amino acids long. The CDR3 loop is CSVEAPDTDGYTF. The CDR3 DNA follows: TGCAGCGTTGAAGCCCCGGACACGGATGGCTACACCTTC.

The chain is built from TRBV7-9 and TRBJ1-5; a weak D match, TRBD1 (6 bases). CDR1 is SEHNR and CDR2 is FQNEAQ in the germline V gene (reference sequence). The length of the CDR3 is 18 residues. Trimming left V 2 bases short and J 2 bases short, with 19 bases between. In DNA form, the CDR3 reads TGTGCCAGCAGCTTATCGCCCTTCGGACAGATGGGCAATCAGCCCCAGCATTTT. Its translation is CASSLSPFGQMGNQPQHF.

V is TRBV19 and J is TRBJ1-5, with 8 positions matching TRBD1. After removal of 8 bases from V and 4 bases from J, the junction contained 7 bases not matched to a gene. The CDR3 consists of 14 residues. Germline V lookup: CDR1 LNHDA, CDR2 SQIVND (reference sequence). DNA of the CDR3: TGTGCCAGTGGAAAAAGACAGGGGAATCAGCCCCAGCATTTT. Residues: CASGKRQGNQPQHF.

This rearrangement joins TRBV9 to TRBJ2-1; no clear D. CDR1 is SGDLS and CDR2 is YYNGEE in the germline V gene. V was cut by 0 bases and J by 2 bases, with 9 bases left in between. The CDR3 extends over 15 amino acids. Written as DNA, the CDR3 is TGTGCCAGCAGCGTAGCGGCAGGTCCCTACAATGAGCAGTTCTTC. Its protein product is CASSVAAGPYNEQFF.